Sequencing of this T cell receptor (beta chain) was carried out in a study of cytomegalovirus exposure and HLA in healthy donors. For the study at large: Genotyping showed less than 85% of roughly 390 donors falling in the Caucasian-associated ancestry cluster. Study-level findings and limits: Most TCRs appeared rarely, but some public TCRs recurred in many donors.

60 Vbeta and 13 Jbeta primers were used in PCR. Assay used: immunoSEQ multiplex PCR; TCRdb lists only in-frame clones, some missing. The sample has under 150,000 clones; around 74% are singletons. The CDR3 totals 15 residues. V shed 6 bases and J 5 bases; nucleotides not matched to a gene: 10. From germline, CDR1 is MNHEY and CDR2 SVGAGI. To note about this clone: Its specificity is unknown.

The sequencing sample was made of PBMCs. J is TRBJ2-1 and V is TRBV6-5; 7 bases fit TRBD2. The receptor was isolated from a man aged 25 to 45 in good health and CMV-seronegative. CDR3 DNA sequence: TGTGCCAGCAGGGAATCGGGACTAAAGCACAATGAGCAGTTCTTC. The encoded protein is CASRESGLKHNEQFF.